This T cell receptor beta chain comes out of a study of T cell responses to AZD1222 COVID-19 vaccine. Study-wide results and caveats: Across spike, vaccine-associated CD4 TCRs were found, dominant at 160-218 and 743-854.

CDR3 size: 13 residues. Per the germline V gene, CDR1 is SGHDT and CDR2 is YYEEEE. The V end was cut by 0 bases, the J end by 3 bases, with 6 bases between. Points on this clone: Its antigen is still unknown.

Method: immunoSEQ multiplex PCR; TCRdb's copy keeps in-frame clones and lacks some. The table lists approximately 110,000 clones, roughly 84% of them singletons. This rearrangement joins TRBV5-6 to TRBJ1-1; D unresolved. This specimen consisted of peripheral blood, obtained on day 0 of AZD1222 vaccination. The source is an adult in good health. Here the CDR3 DNA reads TGTGCCAGCAGCTTGGGCCCGCACACTGAAGCTTTCTTT. Translation: CASSLGPHTEAFF.